These 22 T cell receptor beta chains came from one sample sequenced in a study of T-cell reconstitution after alpha-beta-depleted transplantation in children. The library targeted TCRbeta and was prepared with unique molecular identifiers. From the PCR reads, TCRdb called clonotypes with MiXCR, one entry per CDR3 protein. The sample includes about 580,000 distinct CDR3 sequences, about 23% of them seen just once. The sequencing here drew on PBMCs, mostly from graft donor cells, taken 360 days after TCRalphabeta/CD19-depleted stem cell transplant. These receptors came from a boy under three years old who had a stem cell transplant for acute myeloid leukemia, so the T cells may come from the graft donor.

This sequence joins TRBV20-1 and TRBJ2-5; D is unresolved. Germline assignment: CDR1 DFQATT and CDR2 SNEGSKA (reference sequence). The CDR3 has 12 residues. The V gene lost 5 bases and the J gene lost 2 bases, with 9 bases spanning the gap. Written as DNA, the CDR3 is TGCAGTGCTCCCCAAAGTCAAGAGACCCAGTACTTC. Translated: CSAPQSQETQYF.

J is TRBJ1-1 and V is TRBV12-3 or TRBV12-4; 7 positions match TRBD1. CDR3 length equals 15 residues. V lost 6 bases, J lost 1 base, and 8 bases stayed unmatched. The CDR3 nucleotides read TGTGCCAGCAGACTCCGGACAGGATCGAACACTGAAGCTTTCTTT. This codes for CASRLRTGSNTEAFF.

This clonotype has just a few counts. The rearrangement joins TRBV5-1 to TRBJ1-3, with D perhaps TRBD1 (5 bases). The CDR3 loop spans 17 amino acids. With 2 bases removed from V and 0 bases from J, the gap between germline ends came to 15 bases. Germline assignment: CDR1 SGHRS and CDR2 YFSETQ. CDR3 loop: CASSLTDSQSSGNTIYF. Written as DNA, the CDR3 is TGCGCCAGCAGCTTAACCGACAGCCAAAGCTCTGGAAACACCATATATTTT.

V gene TRBV20-1 combines with J gene TRBJ2-3; D assignment may be TRBD1 or TRBD2 (5 bases each). The CDR3 consists of 13 residues. The V end was cut by 4 bases, the J end by 3 bases, with 11 bases between. Germline V gene lookup returns CDR1 DFQATT and CDR2 SNEGSKA (reference sequence). In nucleotides, the CDR3 is TGCAGTGCTACCGAGGGGCTTACAGATACGCAGTATTTT. It yields the protein CSATEGLTDTQYF.

The chain links TRBV10-3 to TRBJ2-2, with no clear D. Trimming cost V 6 bases and J 5 bases, with 13 bases left between them. The CDR3 runs 14 residues. Germline assignment: CDR1 ENHRY and CDR2 SYGVKD. In nucleotides, the CDR3 is TGTGCCATCAGCCCAGGATTAGCAACCGGGGAGCTGTTTTTT. Translation gives CAISPGLATGELFF.

This clonotype occurred many times. The chain couples TRBV20-1 to TRBJ2-2, with D possibly being TRBD1 (5 bases). The CDR3 runs 14 residues. V lost 6 bases and J 3 bases, leaving 14 bases between the germline ends. Germline assignment: CDR1 DFQATT and CDR2 SNEGSKA (reference sequence). CDR3 in amino acids: CSAKWQGDTGELFF. The CDR3, as DNA: TGCAGTGCGAAGTGGCAGGGTGACACCGGGGAGCTGTTTTTT.

This clonotype was recorded at least ten times. In nucleotides, the CDR3 is TGCAGTGCGGGGGGTGGGGGACGCAATCAGCCCCAGCATTTT. Its translation: CSAGGGGRNQPQHF. V gene TRBV20-1 combines with J gene TRBJ1-5; D perhaps matches TRBD1 (5 bases). V was shortened by 6 bases and J by 2 bases, with 14 bases between the two germline ends. Germline V gives CDR1 DFQATT, CDR2 SNEGSKA (reference sequence). The CDR3 length is 14 residues.

In nucleotides, the CDR3 is TGTGCCAGCAGTTGGCGAGAGTTCCGCTCTGGGGCCAACGTCCTGACTTTC. As protein: CASSWREFRSGANVLTF. V gene TRBV12-3 or TRBV12-4 combines with J gene TRBJ2-6; D gene ambiguous. The CDR3 has 17 residues. Trimming left V 4 bases short and J 0 bases short, with 13 bases between.

Ten or more counts support this clonotype. The chain employs TRBV20-1 and TRBJ2-7; D is ambiguous. V gave up 6 bases and J gave up 2 bases, with 5 bases separating them. The germline gives CDR1 DFQATT, CDR2 SNEGSKA (reference sequence). The CDR3 loop spans 10 amino acids. The CDR3 nucleotides read TGCAGTGCCCAGCCCTACGAGCAGTACGTC. It translates to CSAQPYEQYV.

The rearrangement links TRBV2 to TRBJ1-2; D remains unclear. CDR1 is SNHLY and CDR2 is FYNNEI in the germline V gene. There are 11 residues in the CDR3. V was pared by 9 bases and J by 4 bases, with 9 bases between. This chain's CDR3 is CASRRVYGYTF. The DNA of the CDR3 is TGTGCCAGTAGACGCGTCTATGGCTACACCTTC.

The chain uses TRBV15 and TRBJ2-3, with a tentative D call TRBD1 (5 bases). V dropped 5 bases and J dropped 2 bases, with 17 bases sitting between them. The CDR3 sequence is 16 residues long. CDR1 and CDR2 from the germline V gene are LNHNV and YYDKDF (reference sequence). CDR3 protein: CATSRGAPIHTDTQYF. In DNA, the CDR3 is TGTGCCACCAGCCGTGGGGCGCCTATACACACAGATACGCAGTATTTT.

This clonotype has at least ten counts. The chain employs TRBV5-1 and TRBJ1-5, with D possibly being TRBD1 (6 bases). V lost 6 bases and J lost 5, with 15 bases in between. Looked up from germline, CDR1 is SGHRS and CDR2 is YFSETQ. This CDR3 contains 14 residues. As DNA, the CDR3 is TGCGCCAGCACCAACAGGGTTGGCGATCAGCCCCAGCATTTT. Translated: CASTNRVGDQPQHF.

The genes are TRBV5-1 and TRBJ2-1; 9 bases are shared with TRBD1. Germline V gene data show CDR1 as SGHRS and CDR2 as YFSETQ. The CDR3 extends over 15 amino acids. Trimming cost V 3 bases and J 5 bases; bases outside gene matches: 6. The CDR3 spells CASSYRGHGDNEQFF. DNA for the CDR3: TGCGCCAGCAGCTACAGGGGGCATGGAGACAATGAGCAGTTCTTC.

This chain joins TRBV20-1 and TRBJ2-5; D gene uncertain. The CDR3 is made up of 12 amino acids. V was pared by 3 bases and J by 2 bases, with 7 bases between. Germline V gives CDR1 DFQATT, CDR2 SNEGSKA (reference sequence). The CDR3 reads CSASLGQETQYF. In DNA form, the CDR3 reads TGCAGTGCTAGTTTGGGACAAGAGACCCAGTACTTC.

This clonotype was found many times. The rearrangement uses TRBV20-1 and TRBJ2-2; D ambiguous. Trimming shortened V by 0 bases and J by 2 bases, and 1 base separated the two germline ends. This CDR3 has 12 residues. The germline V gene has CDR1 DFQATT and CDR2 SNEGSKA (reference sequence). This CDR3 reads CSARENTGELFF. The CDR3 DNA is TGCAGTGCTAGAGAAAACACCGGGGAGCTGTTTTTT.

This clonotype was found a few times. The CDR3 sequence is CSAIADGPLPSGQFF. The CDR3 DNA sequence: TGCAGTGCTATAGCCGACGGACCCCTGCCTTCGGGGCAGTTCTTC. V usage is TRBV20-1 and J usage is TRBJ2-1; D is ambiguous. Between the trimmed V and J ends, which lost 4 bases and 12 bases, there was a span of 25 bases. Germline V gene data show CDR1 as DFQATT and CDR2 as SNEGSKA (reference sequence). The length of the CDR3 is 15 residues.

At least ten counts were recorded for this clonotype. This rearrangement joins TRBV20-1 to TRBJ2-7; the D gene is possibly TRBD1 (6 bases). Germline values: CDR1 DFQATT, CDR2 SNEGSKA (reference sequence). CDR3 length: 18 residues. The V and J ends lost 0 bases and 0 bases respectively, with 21 bases between them. CDR3: CSARDLRQVPSSSYEQYF. Here the CDR3 DNA reads TGCAGTGCTAGAGATTTGAGACAGGTCCCTTCTTCCTCCTACGAGCAGTACTTC.

The chain links TRBV29-1 to TRBJ1-2, with D perhaps TRBD1 (5 bases). CDR3 length: 10 residues. Germline-derived CDR1 and CDR2 are SQVTM and ANQGSEA. The germline V and J ends were trimmed by 6 bases and 8 bases, with 10 bases remaining between them. DNA for the CDR3: TGCAGCGTATGGGGGGGAGGCTACACCTTC. This sequence encodes CSVWGGGYTF.

This clonotype was seen many times. The V call is TRBV6-1, the J call TRBJ1-5; D is ambiguous. This CDR3 has 14 residues. Trimming removed 4 bases at V and 2 bases at J, with 9 bases between. Germline V lookup: CDR1 MNHNS, CDR2 SASEGT. CDR3 residues: CASSGGFRNQPQHF. The CDR3 bases are TGTGCCAGCAGTGGAGGGTTTCGCAATCAGCCCCAGCATTTT.

In its sample, this clonotype was seen a few times. The genes are TRBV20-1 and TRBJ1-5; 7 bases fit TRBD1. This CDR3 has 13 residues. Germline V gene sequence: CDR1 DFQATT, CDR2 SNEGSKA (reference sequence). Unmatched junction bases numbered 5, after V lost 5 bases and J lost 4 bases. The CDR3 loop is CSAQTGTNQPQHF. The DNA of the CDR3 is TGCAGTGCTCAGACAGGGACGAATCAGCCCCAGCATTTT.

This clonotype turned up a few times. The chain is built from TRBV5-1 and TRBJ2-3; 7 bases fit TRBD1. The V gene end was trimmed by 2 bases and the J gene end by 2 bases; junction bases not matched to a gene: 5. In germline, CDR1 is SGHRS, CDR2 YFSETQ. The CDR3 has 15 amino acids. The CDR3 nucleotides read TGCGCCAGCAGCTTTGACAGGGCGATCACAGATACGCAGTATTTT. This sequence encodes CASSFDRAITDTQYF.

CDR3 bases: TGCGCCAGCAGCCAAGAAAGGGGGGCTGAAGCTTTCTTT. Amino acid sequence: CASSQERGAEAFF. The chain couples TRBV4-3 to TRBJ1-1; D possibly corresponds to TRBD1 (6 bases). The CDR3 is made up of 13 amino acids. V lost 0 bases, J lost 6 bases, and 8 bases lay in between. CDR1 and CDR2 (germline): LGHNA, YSLEER.